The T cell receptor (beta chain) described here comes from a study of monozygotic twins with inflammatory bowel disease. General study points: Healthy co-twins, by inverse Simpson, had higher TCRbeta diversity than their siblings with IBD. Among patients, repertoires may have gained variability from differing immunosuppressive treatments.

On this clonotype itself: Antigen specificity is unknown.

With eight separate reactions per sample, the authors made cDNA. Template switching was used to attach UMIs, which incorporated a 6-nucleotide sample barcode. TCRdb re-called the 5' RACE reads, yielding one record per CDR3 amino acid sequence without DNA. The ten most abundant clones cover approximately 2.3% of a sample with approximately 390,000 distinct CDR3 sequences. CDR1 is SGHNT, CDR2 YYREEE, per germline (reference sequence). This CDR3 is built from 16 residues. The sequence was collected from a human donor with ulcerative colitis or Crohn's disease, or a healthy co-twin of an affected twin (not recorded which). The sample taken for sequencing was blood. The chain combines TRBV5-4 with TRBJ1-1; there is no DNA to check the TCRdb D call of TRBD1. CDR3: CASSTFTGTGGSEAFF.